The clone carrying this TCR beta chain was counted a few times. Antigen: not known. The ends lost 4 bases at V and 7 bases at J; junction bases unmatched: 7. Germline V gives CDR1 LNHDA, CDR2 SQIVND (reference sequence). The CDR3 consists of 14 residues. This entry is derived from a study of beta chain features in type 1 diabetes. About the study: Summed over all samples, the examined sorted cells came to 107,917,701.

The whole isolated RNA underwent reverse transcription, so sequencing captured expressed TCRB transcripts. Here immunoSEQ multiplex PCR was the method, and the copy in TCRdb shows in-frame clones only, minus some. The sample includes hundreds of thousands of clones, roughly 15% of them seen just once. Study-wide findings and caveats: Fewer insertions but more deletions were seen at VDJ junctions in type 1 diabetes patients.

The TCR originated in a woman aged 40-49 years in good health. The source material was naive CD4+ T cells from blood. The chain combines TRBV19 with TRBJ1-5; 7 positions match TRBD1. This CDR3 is CASSTEQGSQPQHF. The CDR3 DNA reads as TGTGCCAGTAGTACCGAACAGGGGAGCCAGCCCCAGCATTTT.